This TCR beta chain emerged from a study of cytomegalovirus exposure and HLA in healthy donors (dated by TCRdb to the late 2010s). At the level of the whole study: According to an earlier analysis of 550 to 750 of the donors, 150 million to 200 million T cells yielded 95 million to 140 million unique TCR beta sequences and around 300 Gb of sequence data. Roughly 320 gigabases of sequencing data and around 80 million unique TCR sequences made up an early release that covered nearly 650 HLA-typed donors. Among the roughly 380 genotyped donors, around 81% belonged to the genetic ancestry cluster associated with self-reported Caucasian donors. The study aimed to test whether signatures of past pathogen exposure could be identified by cataloging public T cell receptors. The T cell repertoires of some 670 subjects were profiled by immunosequencing and related to cytomegalovirus serostatus. In addition to the first cohort of roughly 700 subjects, a separate validation cohort of approximately 130 different subjects was used. To predict cytomegalovirus infection status, the study brought together high-throughput TCR immunosequencing, statistical association of individual TCRs with disease status, and machine learning. To study patterns of TCR occurrence, a later analysis re-analyzed previously published TCR beta repertoires from 666 donors and added high-resolution HLA genotyping. Rather than using new phenotypic data, the later analysis identified candidate immune exposures from TCR beta sequences and from how often those sequences occurred across donors. An earlier analysis of nearly 600 of the donors applied high-throughput TCR beta sequencing to assess whether each TCR beta V gene segment acted as functional or pseudogenic. Alongside the repertoire data, information on donor age, sex, ethnicity and CMV serostatus was compiled. Genome-wide SNP genotypes for about three fifths of the roughly 670 donors were used in a later genetic analysis, which treated that subset as a discovery cohort. All discovery cohort repertoires had been generated using a single sequencing platform. Class I and class II HLA loci were covered by the typing at four-digit resolution. Typing coverage differed by locus: A, B, C, DRB1 and DQB1 were typed in about 620-640 donors, DQA1 in 522, DPA1 in 600 to 610, and DPB1 in around 440. Four to six DR-DQ haplotypes were handled as single units for association and clustering, since linkage in the cohort was strong. Among some 410 genotyped donors of the cohort, an average of approximately 240,000 unique TCR beta nucleotide sequences was sequenced per donor, of which 15% to 20% were non-productive.

The cohort was made up of about 610 healthy bone marrow donors. At the time of sampling, every cohort member was nominally healthy, though immune exposures that went unrecorded were likely present. The donor was CMV seropositive and belonged to the group of 250 to 300 seropositive cohort members. Every donor gave a peripheral blood sample, and the peripheral blood mononuclear cells from that sample were used for TCR beta sequencing. Genomic DNA was extracted from the blood cell samples with the Qiagen DNeasy Blood Extraction Kit. The full study reports these points: In an earlier analysis of about 550 of the donors, most TCR beta V segments were observed in productive rearrangements about 90% or about 30% of the time, broadly matching IMGT annotations. According to a later genetic analysis, donors in an Asian-associated ancestry cluster had fewer N-insertions in productive TCRs than the approximately 700-donor mean. In a later analysis, HLA-associated TCR beta chains were found to be more clonally expanded and to have lower generation probabilities than equally common non-associated chains. A further reported finding was that TCR beta sequences accurately predicted the HLA-A and HLA-B alleles for most subjects in the first cohort. V-gene and J-gene trimming of TCR beta chains was associated with a missense DCLRE1C variant in a later genetic analysis, and the association was replicated in an independent cohort. The authors suggested that the approach could potentially be generalized to other disease states and immunological phenotypes. The only immune exposure information available for the cohort was CMV serostatus. Most TCR sequences were observed very rarely across donors, whereas some public TCRs were present in many individuals. Strong co-occurrence of HLA alleles, especially DR and DQ, made assigning TCR associations to individual alleles difficult. Linkage disequilibrium might explain the correlated functional status among segregating V segments, but an unknown experimental factor could not be ruled out. HLA typing was unavailable for some donors at each locus, so association tests used only the typed subset. Roughly uniform sequencing depth across donors was assumed in presence/absence analyses, although this assumption may not hold. In a later analysis, several top co-occurrence clusters were reported to appear linked to parvovirus B19, influenza, CMV and Epstein-Barr virus. In vitro tests confirmed that a few of the cytomegalovirus-associated TCR beta chains recognize cytomegalovirus antigens. The classifier was reported to diagnose cytomegalovirus status with high specificity and sensitivity in both the original and validation cohorts. Most CMV-associated TCR beta chains appeared to be HLA-restricted in a later analysis, and the HLA associations seemed to be driven largely by CMV exposure. A group of highly shared sequence variants was considered likely to be a technical artifact of the sequencing pipeline. Specific HLA alleles were associated with some 15,000 TCR beta sequences at a false discovery rate of 0.05 in a later analysis. In the study, around 160 TCR beta chains were listed as associated with cytomegalovirus. According to a later analysis, TCR association rates differed among HLA loci, with DRB1 alleles showing the most associated TCRs and HLA-C alleles showing the fewest. Because counts were too low, 15 or so rarely observed V segments, including chromosome 9 orphons, were excluded from the earlier analysis of some 540 of the donors. The cohort was sequenced for TCR beta chains only, and without alpha or paired-chain data the features that could be detected were limited.

Library preparation used the immunoSEQ multiplex PCR assay. For the multiplex PCR, a mixture combining 60 forward primers for TCR Vbeta segments and 13 reverse primers for TCR Jbeta segments was used. Amplification of the CDR3 region of rearranged TCR beta genes was performed with a multiplex PCR assay on genomic DNA. The Illumina HiSeq System was used to sequence the amplified TCR beta libraries as 87-base-pair reads. Per the source publication's procedure: Across the 670 or so repertoires, a later analysis counted 60 million to 90 million unique TCR beta chains, 9.5 million to 12 million of which were shared by at least two donors. Raw reads were error-corrected and collapsed into unique sequences with a nearest-neighbor algorithm that merged closely related sequences to remove PCR and sequencing errors. Alignment of CDR3 sequences to IMGT reference sequences was used to assign V, D and J gene segments. Each retained sequence needed at least a six-nucleotide match to both a V gene segment and a J gene segment. Rearrangements were classified as productive when the CDR3 lacked stop codons and remained in frame with V and J, and all other rearrangements were classified as non-productive. CDR3 was defined by IMGT convention, running from the second conserved V-encoded cysteine to the conserved J-encoded phenylalanine. Sequences without an unambiguous match to a single V gene segment were excluded from the earlier analysis of a few hundred of the donors. In an earlier analysis of several hundred of the donors, V segments were called functional above 56.7% productive rearrangements and were called segregating when the between-donor standard deviation exceeded 5%. To diagnose cytomegalovirus status from the catalog of TCR beta chain sequences, a statistical classification framework was built. A later analysis assigned V and J genes by comparing TCR nucleotide sequences with IMGT/GENE-DB human TR gene sequences. Using the TCRdist pipeline, a later analysis assigned CDR3 sequences along with most-parsimonious VDJ recombination scenarios. In a later analysis, every TCR beta chain was defined by the combination of its CDR3 amino acid sequence and its V-gene family, and reads without a unique V-gene family were dropped. To address suspected cross-contamination and a sequencing artifact, a later analysis removed 592 highly shared, low-generation-probability nucleotide sequences. In a later analysis, a clonal expansion index for each public chain was calculated from normalized within-repertoire ranks of inferred template counts. In a later analysis, generation probabilities were computed using a VDJ recombination model fitted to out-of-frame rearrangements, and the results were checked against IGoR. In a later analysis, hypergeometric tests were used to score TCR-TCR, TCR-HLA and TCR-CMV co-occurrence, with a repertoire-size bias correction applied to TCR pairs. In a later analysis, false discovery rates were estimated by permuting HLA or CMV assignments 20 times. In a later analysis, co-occurring TCRs were grouped using DBSCAN, and TCRdist sequence similarity was added for clustering within HLA-allele-positive subsets. Co-occurrence clustering excluded repertoires with fewer than 30,000 or more than 120,000 public chains, plus five with anomalous nucleotide sharing. Sourced from immuneACCESS, this table was stored by TCRdb with only in-frame sequences that have V and J called. A share of the clones is absent; for the studies checked, an unresolved V gene accounts for under half, and the remainder has no known explanation. Clone size and V and J calls were adopted from that table, with D and trimming inferred from the DNA. Across this sample there are around 130,000 clones, with around 83% seen only once. Together, the top ten hold under 3% of the sample.

Comments on this clone: Its antigen is not yet known. Within one base of it there is no much larger clone, and no base qualities were kept.

The sample taken for sequencing was PBMCs. The TCR sequence derives from a woman between 18 and 30 years old in good health and CMV-seropositive.

The CDR3 is CASSLGLALYEQYF. The DNA reads as follows: TGTGCCAGCAGTCTCGGACTAGCGCTTTACGAGCAGTACTTC. The V and J genes are TRBV27 and TRBJ2-7; TRBD2 aligns with 9 central bases. The CDR3 goes from the cysteine to the phenylalanine over 14 residues. Only the CDR3 region is kept as DNA, spanning 42 bases read in frame from base 1. CDR1 and CDR2, looked up from the germline V gene (reference sequence), are MNHEY and SMNVEV. Trimming removed 5 bases from V and 4 bases from J; the gene matches leave 6 bases unexplained.